This is a list of T cell receptor beta chains from one sample in a study of shared clonotypes between healthy human individuals. The assay was immunoSEQ multiplex PCR, and TCRdb's table has in-frame clones only and misses some. The sample has roughly 890,000 clones; 85% to 95% are singletons. Specimen: naive CD8+ T cells sorted from blood. Receptors originate from a man younger than 40 in good health. Both conserved end residues are part of each CDR3. D genes are given only for firm matches. The size entry is marked missing in some rows and otherwise reads once, few, many or a size class.

j_call d_call v_call clone_size cdr3_nt cdr3_aa
TRBJ2-3 NA TRBV5-4 NA TGTGCCAGCAGCTTAGGTGGGAGTGTTCCAGATACGCAGTATTTT CASSLGGSVPDTQYF
TRBJ2-1 NA TRBV10-3 NA TGTGCCATCAGTGGGGGGCTAGATCTTGGCTACAATGAGCAGTTCTTC CAISGGLDLGYNEQFF
TRBJ2-3 TRBD2 TRBV4-1 NA TGCGCCAGCAGCGAGAGACTAGCGGGAGTCTCGGATACGCAGTATTTT CASSERLAGVSDTQYF
TRBJ2-7 TRBD2 TRBV7-9 NA TGTGCCAGCAGCCCCCCTATTGGGACTAGCGGGTTCGAGCAGTACTTC CASSPPIGTSGFEQYF
TRBJ2-2 NA TRBV5-5 NA TGTGCCAGCAGCTTGGGCGCGGACACCGGGGAGCTGTTTTTT CASSLGADTGELFF
TRBJ1-3 NA TRBV5-4 NA TGTGCCAGCAGCAGCCCGTCTTCGGGAAACACCATATATTTT CASSSPSSGNTIYF
TRBJ1-5 TRBD1 TRBV13 NA TGTGCCAGCAGCTTTGGGACAGGCAATTCGCCCCAGCATTTT CASSFGTGNSPQHF
TRBJ2-7 NA TRBV9 NA TGTGCCAGCAGCGTTGGAGGGGGGCGAGAGCAGTACTTC CASSVGGGREQYF
TRBJ2-7 TRBD2 TRBV5-4 once TGTGCCAGCAGCTTGGCTAGCGGGAGCTCCTACGAGCAGTACTTC CASSLASGSSYEQYF
TRBJ2-7 TRBD2 TRBV19 NA TGTGCCAGTAGTATGGGGACCGGACTAGCGGGATCCTACGAGCAGTACTTC CASSMGTGLAGSYEQYF
TRBJ2-5 TRBD2 TRBV4-1 NA TGCGCCAGCAGCCCGAAACTAGCGGGAGGGCCGGAGACCCAGTACTTC CASSPKLAGGPETQYF
TRBJ2-7 TRBD2 TRBV2 NA TGTGCCAGCAGTGTAGTAGCGGGAGCCTACGAGCAGTACTTC CASSVVAGAYEQYF
TRBJ2-7 TRBD2 TRBV5-6 NA TGTGCCAGCAAGACGGGGGGCTACGAGCAGTACTTC CASKTGGYEQYF
TRBJ2-5 NA TRBV28 NA TGTGCCAGCAGTTTATTGCGGACGGGGAGGGAGACCCAGTACTTC CASSLLRTGRETQYF
TRBJ2-7 TRBD2 TRBV28 NA TGTGCCAGCAGTTCATCCTTGACTAGCGGGACCTACTCCTACGAGCAGTACTTC CASSSSLTSGTYSYEQYF
TRBJ2-3 NA TRBV29-1 once TGCAGCGTTGAAAAGGCGGGTACTGGAGATACGCAGTATTTT CSVEKAGTGDTQYF
TRBJ2-7 NA TRBV19 NA TGTGCCAGTAGTCTTACGGACAGCTTCTACGAGCAGTACTTC CASSLTDSFYEQYF
TRBJ2-7 TRBD2 TRBV27 NA TGTGCCAGCAGTTTACTAGCGGGAGCTAGCGAGCAGTACTTC CASSLLAGASEQYF
TRBJ1-2 TRBD1 TRBV5-1 NA TGCGCCAGCAGCTTGGCCAGGGACAGGGGGCTTGGCTACACCTTC CASSLARDRGLGYTF
TRBJ2-1 NA TRBV2 NA TGTGCCAGCAGTGAAATAGGAGGAATCAATGAGCAGTTCTTC CASSEIGGINEQFF
TRBJ2-1 NA TRBV28 NA TGTGCCAGCAATCTTTCCTGGGGGGTCACTCGTGGCAATGAGCAGTTCTTC CASNLSWGVTRGNEQFF
TRBJ2-5 NA TRBV9 NA TGTGCCAGCAGCGTAGGGCTAGCTGCAGAGACCCAGTACTTC CASSVGLAAETQYF
TRBJ2-1 TRBD2 TRBV11-2 NA TGTGCCAGCAGCTTTGCTTTGCGGGAGCCACCTCGGGAAGTGAATGAGCAGTTCTTC CASSFALREPPREVNEQFF
TRBJ2-1 TRBD1 TRBV29-1 NA TGCAGCGTTGAAGAACCTTTGAGGGGGCCCAATGAGCAGTTCTTC CSVEEPLRGPNEQFF
TRBJ2-7 NA TRBV6-1 NA TGTGCAGGGGGCGCGGGAGGCTCCTACGAGCAGTACTTC CAGGAGGSYEQYF
TRBJ2-1 NA TRBV19 NA TGTGCCAGTAGCAAAACAGGTTCTCTCAATGAGCAGTTCTTC CASSKTGSLNEQFF
TRBJ1-1 NA TRBV19 NA TGTGCCAGTTCTGTGAACATTGAAGCTTTCTTT CASSVNIEAFF